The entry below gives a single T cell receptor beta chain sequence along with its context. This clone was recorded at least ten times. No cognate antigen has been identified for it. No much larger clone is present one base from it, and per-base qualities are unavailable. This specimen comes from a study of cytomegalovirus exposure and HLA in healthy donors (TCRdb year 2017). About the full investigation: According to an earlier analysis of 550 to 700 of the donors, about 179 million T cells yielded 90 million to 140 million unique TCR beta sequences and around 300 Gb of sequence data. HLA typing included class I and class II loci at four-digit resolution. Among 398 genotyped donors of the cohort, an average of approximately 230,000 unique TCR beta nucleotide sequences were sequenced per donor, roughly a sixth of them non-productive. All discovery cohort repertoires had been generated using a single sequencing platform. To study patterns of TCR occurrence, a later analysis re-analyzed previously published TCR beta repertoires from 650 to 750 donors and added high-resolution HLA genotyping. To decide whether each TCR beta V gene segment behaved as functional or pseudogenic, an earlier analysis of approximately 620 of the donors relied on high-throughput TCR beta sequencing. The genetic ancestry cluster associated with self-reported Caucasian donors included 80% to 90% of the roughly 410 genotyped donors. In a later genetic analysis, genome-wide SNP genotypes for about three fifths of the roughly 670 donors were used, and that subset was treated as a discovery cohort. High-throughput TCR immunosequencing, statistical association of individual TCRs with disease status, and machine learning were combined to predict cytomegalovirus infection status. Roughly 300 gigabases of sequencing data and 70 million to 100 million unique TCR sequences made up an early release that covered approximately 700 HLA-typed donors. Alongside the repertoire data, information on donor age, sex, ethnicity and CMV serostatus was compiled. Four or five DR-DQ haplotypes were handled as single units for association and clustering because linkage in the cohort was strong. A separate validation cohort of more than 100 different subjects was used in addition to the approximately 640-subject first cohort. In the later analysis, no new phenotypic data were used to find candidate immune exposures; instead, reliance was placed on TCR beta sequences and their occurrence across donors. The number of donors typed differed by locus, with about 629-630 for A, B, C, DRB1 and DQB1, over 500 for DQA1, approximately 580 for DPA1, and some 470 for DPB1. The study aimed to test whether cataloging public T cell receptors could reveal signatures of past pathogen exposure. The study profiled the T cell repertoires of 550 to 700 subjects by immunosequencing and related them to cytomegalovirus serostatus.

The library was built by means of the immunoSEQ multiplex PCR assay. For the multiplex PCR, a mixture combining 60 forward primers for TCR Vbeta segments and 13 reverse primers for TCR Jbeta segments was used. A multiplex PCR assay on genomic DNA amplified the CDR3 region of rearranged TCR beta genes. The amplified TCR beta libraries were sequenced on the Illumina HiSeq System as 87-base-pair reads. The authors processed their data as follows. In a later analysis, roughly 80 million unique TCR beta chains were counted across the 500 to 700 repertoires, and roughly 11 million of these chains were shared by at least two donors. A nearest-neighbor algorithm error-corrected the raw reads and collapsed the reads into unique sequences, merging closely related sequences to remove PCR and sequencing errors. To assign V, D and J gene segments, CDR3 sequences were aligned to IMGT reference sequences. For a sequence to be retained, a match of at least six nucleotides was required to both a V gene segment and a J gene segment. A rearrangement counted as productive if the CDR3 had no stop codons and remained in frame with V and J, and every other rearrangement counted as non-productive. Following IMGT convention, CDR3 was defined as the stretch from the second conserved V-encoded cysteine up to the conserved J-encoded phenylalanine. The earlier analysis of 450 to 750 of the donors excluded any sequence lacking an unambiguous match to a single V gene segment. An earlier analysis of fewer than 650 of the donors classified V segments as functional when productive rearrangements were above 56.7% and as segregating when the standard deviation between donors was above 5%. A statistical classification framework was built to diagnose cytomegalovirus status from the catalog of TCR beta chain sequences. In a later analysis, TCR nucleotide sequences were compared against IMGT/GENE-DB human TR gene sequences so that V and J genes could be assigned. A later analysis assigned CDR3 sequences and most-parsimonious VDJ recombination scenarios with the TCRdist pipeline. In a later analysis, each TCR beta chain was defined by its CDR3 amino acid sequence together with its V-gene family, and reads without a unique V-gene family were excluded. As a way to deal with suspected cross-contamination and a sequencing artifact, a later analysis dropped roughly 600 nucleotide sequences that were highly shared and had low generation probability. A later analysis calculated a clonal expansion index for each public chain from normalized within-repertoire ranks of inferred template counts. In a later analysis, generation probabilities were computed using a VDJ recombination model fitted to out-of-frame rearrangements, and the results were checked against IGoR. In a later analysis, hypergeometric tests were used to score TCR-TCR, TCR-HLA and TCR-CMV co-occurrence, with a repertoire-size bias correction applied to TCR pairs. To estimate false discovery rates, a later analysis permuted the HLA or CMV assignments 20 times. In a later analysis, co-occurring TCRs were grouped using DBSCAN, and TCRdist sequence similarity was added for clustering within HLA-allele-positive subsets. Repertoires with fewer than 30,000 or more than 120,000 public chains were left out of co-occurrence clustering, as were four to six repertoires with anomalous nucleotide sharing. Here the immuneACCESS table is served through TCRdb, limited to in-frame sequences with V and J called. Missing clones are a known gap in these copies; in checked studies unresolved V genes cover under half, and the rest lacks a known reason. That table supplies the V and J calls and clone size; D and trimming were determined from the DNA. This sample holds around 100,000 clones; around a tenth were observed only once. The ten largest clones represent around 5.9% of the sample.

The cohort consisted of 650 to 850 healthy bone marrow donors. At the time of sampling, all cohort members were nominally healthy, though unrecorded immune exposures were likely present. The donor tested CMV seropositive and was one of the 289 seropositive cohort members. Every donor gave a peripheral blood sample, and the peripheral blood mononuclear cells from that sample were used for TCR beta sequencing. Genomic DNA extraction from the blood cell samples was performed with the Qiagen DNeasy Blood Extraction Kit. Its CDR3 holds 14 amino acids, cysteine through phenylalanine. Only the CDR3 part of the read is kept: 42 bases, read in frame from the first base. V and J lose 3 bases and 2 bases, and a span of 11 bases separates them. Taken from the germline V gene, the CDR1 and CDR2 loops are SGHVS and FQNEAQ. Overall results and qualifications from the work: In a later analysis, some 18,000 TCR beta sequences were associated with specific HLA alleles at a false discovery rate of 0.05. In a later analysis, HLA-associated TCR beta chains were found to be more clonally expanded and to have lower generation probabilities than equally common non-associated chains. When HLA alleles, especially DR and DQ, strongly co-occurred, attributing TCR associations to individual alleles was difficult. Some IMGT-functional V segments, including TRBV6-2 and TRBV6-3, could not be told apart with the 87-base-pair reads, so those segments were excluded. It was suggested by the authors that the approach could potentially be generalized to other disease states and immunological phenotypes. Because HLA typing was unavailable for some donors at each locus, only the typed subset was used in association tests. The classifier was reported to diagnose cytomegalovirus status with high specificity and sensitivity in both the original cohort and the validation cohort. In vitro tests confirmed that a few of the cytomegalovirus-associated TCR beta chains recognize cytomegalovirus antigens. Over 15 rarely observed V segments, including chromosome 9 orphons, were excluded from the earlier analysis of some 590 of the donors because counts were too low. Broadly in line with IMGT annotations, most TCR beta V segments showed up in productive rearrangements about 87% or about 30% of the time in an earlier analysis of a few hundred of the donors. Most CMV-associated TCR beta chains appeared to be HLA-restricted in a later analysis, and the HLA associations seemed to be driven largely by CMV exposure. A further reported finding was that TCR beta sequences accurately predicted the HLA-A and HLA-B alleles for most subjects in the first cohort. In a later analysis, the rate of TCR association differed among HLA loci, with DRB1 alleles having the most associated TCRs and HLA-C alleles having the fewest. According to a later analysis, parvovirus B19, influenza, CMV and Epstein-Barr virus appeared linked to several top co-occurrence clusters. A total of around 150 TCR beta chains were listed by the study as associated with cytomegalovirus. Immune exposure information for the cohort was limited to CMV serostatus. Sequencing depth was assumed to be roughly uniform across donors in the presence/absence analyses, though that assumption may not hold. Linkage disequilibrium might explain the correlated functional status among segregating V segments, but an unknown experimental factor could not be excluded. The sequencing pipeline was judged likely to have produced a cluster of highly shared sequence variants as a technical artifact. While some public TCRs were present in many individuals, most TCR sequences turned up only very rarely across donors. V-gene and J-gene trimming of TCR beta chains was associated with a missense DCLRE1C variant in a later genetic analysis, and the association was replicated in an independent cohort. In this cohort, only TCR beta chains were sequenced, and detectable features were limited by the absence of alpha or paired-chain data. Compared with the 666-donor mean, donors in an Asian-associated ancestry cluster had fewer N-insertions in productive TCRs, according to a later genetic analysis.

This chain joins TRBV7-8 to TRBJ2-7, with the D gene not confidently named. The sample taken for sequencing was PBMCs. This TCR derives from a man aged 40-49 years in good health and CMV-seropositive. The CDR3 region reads CASSFSVAPYEQYF. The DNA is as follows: TGTGCCAGCAGCTTCTCAGTGGCCCCCTACGAGCAGTACTTC. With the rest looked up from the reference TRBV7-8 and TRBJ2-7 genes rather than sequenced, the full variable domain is GAGVSQSPRYKVAKRGQDVALRCDPISGHVSLFWYQQALGQGPEFLTYFQNEAQLDKSGLPSDRFFAERPEGSVSTLKIQRTQQEDSAVYLCASSFSVAPYEQYFGPGTRLTVT.